This is a list of T cell receptor beta chains from one sample in a study of shared clonotypes between healthy human individuals. Clones were read by immunoSEQ multiplex PCR, and TCRdb kept only the in-frame ones, dropping some. The sample contains nearly 1 million clones, more than 75% of which appear only once. Material for sequencing was memory CD4+ T cells sorted from blood. These receptors originate from a man aged 18 to 29 in good health. The CDR3 runs from the conserved cysteine through the conserved F or W. D genes are given only for firm matches. Clone sizes are given selectively: once, few, many, or a class where the clone is expanded.

TRBJ1-5	.	.	TRBV7-8	CASSLDLNQPQHF	TGTGCCAGCAGCTTAGATCTCAATCAGCCCCAGCATTTT
TRBJ1-2	.	.	TRBV19	CASSMGPRYGYTF	TGTGCCAGTAGTATGGGACCGAGGTATGGCTACACCTTC
TRBJ2-4	.	TRBD1	TRBV18	CASSLGYRGYKEAKNIQYF	TGTGCCAGCTCCCTTGGGTACAGGGGGTATAAGGAAGCCAAAAACATTCAGTACTTC
TRBJ2-7	.	TRBD2	TRBV14	CASSQAPSGRSHEQYF	TGTGCCAGCAGCCAAGCCCCTAGCGGGAGGTCTCACGAGCAGTACTTC
TRBJ1-2	.	.	TRBV7-9	CASSLEFTVNYGYTF	TGTGCCAGCAGCTTAGAGTTTACCGTCAACTATGGCTACACCTTC
TRBJ2-1	.	TRBD2	TRBV30	CAWSVPTSGGHNEQFF	TGTGCCTGGAGTGTACCCACTAGCGGGGGCCATAATGAGCAGTTCTTC
TRBJ1-1	.	.	TRBV10-3	CAISVTGLNTEAFF	TGTGCCATCAGTGTAACAGGGCTGAACACTGAAGCTTTCTTT
TRBJ1-2	.	TRBD1	TRBV18	CASSPGQGDGYTF	TGTGCCAGCTCACCGGGACAGGGGGACGGCTACACCTTC
TRBJ1-1	few	.	TRBV28	CASNRQSYTEAFF	TGTGCCAGCAACCGACAGTCCTACACTGAAGCTTTCTTT
TRBJ1-2	.	.	TRBV6-5	CASSYTRGEPNYGYTF	TGTGCCAGCAGTTACACTCGAGGCGAACCTAACTATGGCTACACCTTC